This entry concerns a single T cell receptor beta chain. Its antigen is undetermined. The junction and the germline gene differ at one end; a read error may be behind it. Per germline, CDR1 SGDLS and CDR2 YYNGEE. The CDR3 loop spans 13 amino acids. This sample was included in a study of CD8 T cells in ankylosing spondylitis. Quantitative 5'-RACE with molecular barcodes generated TCR beta libraries. MiXCR, applied by TCRdb to the 5' RACE reads, yields one record per CDR3 protein. The sample shows about 800,000 distinct CDR3 sequences, 10% to 15% of them seen only once. General study results and limits: Reactive arthritis synovial fluid and blood previously showed some of these motif variants. A CD8+ phenotype characterized the disease-linked clones, which were relatively rare in peripheral blood. For ankylosing spondylitis blood, a TCR beta motif of about 8 highly homologous variants appeared characteristic. In ankylosing spondylitis patients, matched synovial fluid reportedly showed significant enrichment of disease-linked clones.

The sequencing input was blood, either unsorted or a sorted T cell fraction (not recorded which). The J gene is TRBJ2-3, the V gene TRBV9; the D is unclear. The receptor was isolated from a male donor with ankylosing spondylitis. CDR3 sequence reads: CVSSVSDQNTQYF. CDR3 DNA sequence: TGTGTCAGCAGCGTATCAGACCAGAATACGCAGTATTTT.